A selection of T cell receptor beta chains follows, all from one sample in a study of blood T cell repertoires in COVID-19. Some clones are missing from TCRdb's copy, which holds only in-frame ones; the method was immunoSEQ multiplex PCR. The sample holds 70,000 to 85,000 clones, 83% seen once. Input material: peripheral blood. These TCRs come from a man older than 75 with active or convalescent COVID-19. The CDR3 runs from the conserved cysteine through the conserved F or W. D genes are given only for firm matches. For some rows the clone size is stated as once, few or many, or as a class when expanded; others skip it.

TRBJ1-3,21,NA,TRBV2,NA,TGTGCCAGCAGTGAAGGTTTCAGGGTCTTATCCAACCTCTACTCTGGAAACACCATATATTTT,CASSEGFRVLSNLYSGNTIYF
TRBJ2-7,15,NA,TRBV7-9,NA,TGTGCCAGCAGCTTGTTGCCAGGTGGAAAGTACGAGCAGTACTTC,CASSLLPGGKYEQYF
TRBJ1-2,12,NA,TRBV2,NA,TGTGCCAGCCGAGGTCCCGCCGGGGGCTACACCTTC,CASRGPAGGYTF
TRBJ1-1,15,TRBD1,TRBV6-5,NA,TGTGCCAGCAGTTACAACAGGGGGGAGAACACTGAAGCTTTCTTT,CASSYNRGENTEAFF
TRBJ2-1,15,NA,TRBV11-2,NA,TGTGCCAGCAGTCCCTACTCCGGCTCCTACAATGAGCAGTTCTTC,CASSPYSGSYNEQFF
TRBJ1-1,14,TRBD1,TRBV27,NA,TGTGCCAGCAGTACGGACAGGGGGGGGTCTGAAGCTTTCTTT,CASSTDRGGSEAFF
TRBJ2-7,16,NA,TRBV29-1,NA,TGCAGCGTTGAAAGGCAGGCGGCAGGGAAGGCCTACGAGCAGTACTTC,CSVERQAAGKAYEQYF
TRBJ2-7,15,NA,TRBV21-1,NA,TGTGCCAGCAGCAAATGTACCGGGGTCTCCTACGAGCAGTACTTC,CASSKCTGVSYEQYF
TRBJ2-3,16,TRBD2,TRBV24-1,few,TGTGCCACCAGTGGGGCCGGACTAGCGGACACAGATACGCAGTATTTT,CATSGAGLADTDTQYF
TRBJ2-5,14,TRBD1,TRBV7-9,once,TGTGCCAGCAGCACCGGACAGGGGCAAGAGACCCAGTACTTC,CASSTGQGQETQYF
TRBJ2-1,15,NA,TRBV5-5,NA,TGTGCCAGCAGCTCCGTATTAGCCCCAGACAATGAGCAGTTCTTC,CASSSVLAPDNEQFF
TRBJ2-1,16,NA,TRBV10-3,NA,TGTGCCATCAGTGAGTCTAGGAGGGACCCCTACAATGAGCAGTTCTTC,CAISESRRDPYNEQFF
TRBJ2-1,14,TRBD2,TRBV24-1,NA,TGTGCCACCAGTCTCAGGACTAGCGACAATGAGCAGTTCTTC,CATSLRTSDNEQFF
TRBJ2-5,11,TRBD2,TRBV7-9,NA,TGTGCCAGCAGCTTTCTCAGCGGGGGCGACTTC,CASSFLSGGDF
TRBJ1-2,13,TRBD1,TRBV27,NA,TGTGCCAGCAGTCCTACAGGGGCGGGTGGCTACACCTTC,CASSPTGAGGYTF
TRBJ2-1,16,TRBD2,TRBV5-1,NA,TGCGCCAGCAGCGCTACTAGCGGGGCGACCTACAATGAGCAGTTCTTC,CASSATSGATYNEQFF
TRBJ1-1,12,TRBD1,TRBV12-3/TRBV12-4,NA,TGTGCCAGCAGTTTCGGGGACAGGGGAGCTTTCTTT,CASSFGDRGAFF
TRBJ1-2,13,NA,TRBV5-4,NA,TGTGCCACATTATTGGGGGCGTTCTATGGCTACACCTTC,CATLLGAFYGYTF
TRBJ2-7,13,TRBD1,TRBV6-4,NA,TGTGTCAGACCGACAGGGAAAGCGTACGAGCAGTACTTC,CVRPTGKAYEQYF
TRBJ2-3,14,NA,TRBV10-3,NA,TGTGCCGTAAGGCTAGGGGTCAACACAGATACGCAGTATTTT,CAVRLGVNTDTQYF
TRBJ2-5,15,NA,TRBV5-1,NA,TGCGCCAGCAGTTCGGCTTTCGCAAACAGGGAGACCCAGTACTTC,CASSSAFANRETQYF
TRBJ1-4,12,NA,TRBV27,once,TGTGCCAGCAGTTATCGGGGGGAAAAACTGTTTTTT,CASSYRGEKLFF
TRBJ2-5,14,NA,TRBV4-3,many,TGCCCCACCCGCCCACTCCCGGGAGAAGAGACCCAGTACTTC,CPTRPLPGEETQYF
TRBJ2-5,13,NA,TRBV3-1/TRBV3-2,NA,TGTGCCAGCAGCCAAGAGGGGGGAAAGACCCAGTACTTC,CASSQEGGKTQYF
TRBJ1-2,14,TRBD1,TRBV14,once,TGTGCCAGCAGCAGGACAGGGGGCGGCTATGGCTACACCTTC,CASSRTGGGYGYTF
TRBJ2-1,16,NA,TRBV5-1,NA,TGCGCCAGCAGCTTGTTCGTGGGCAGCTCCTACAATGAGCAGTTCTTC,CASSLFVGSSYNEQFF
TRBJ2-6,17,NA,TRBV5-1,once,TGCGCCAGCAGCTTGGTCCGACCAGGGGCTGGGGCCAACGTCCTGACTTTC,CASSLVRPGAGANVLTF
TRBJ2-2,14,NA,TRBV4-1,NA,TGCGCCAGCAGGCTTTCGCTAGCGTCCGGGGAGCTGTTTTTT,CASRLSLASGELFF
TRBJ1-5,16,TRBD1,TRBV19,NA,TGTGCCAGTAGGGGGCCGGACAGGGGGCCGAATCAGCCCCAGCATTTT,CASRGPDRGPNQPQHF
TRBJ2-1,19,NA,TRBV23-1,NA,TGCGCCAGCAGCCCGGGGAAACAGGGCCTGGCTCCCGTTTACAATGAGCAGTTCTTC,CASSPGKQGLAPVYNEQFF
TRBJ2-3,15,NA,TRBV13,NA,TGTGCCAGCAGCCCCCGTCTAGACCGCACAGATACGCAGTATTTT,CASSPRLDRTDTQYF
TRBJ1-4,17,TRBD1,TRBV5-6,NA,TGTGCCAGCAGCTTCTTCGGGAGGGACAGGGGAGATGAAAAACTGTTTTTT,CASSFFGRDRGDEKLFF
TRBJ1-2,15,TRBD1,TRBV4-3,few,TGCGCCAGCAGCCTAATTCCTCCAGGGGGCAATGGCTACACCTTC,CASSLIPPGGNGYTF
TRBJ1-2,15,NA,TRBV5-1,once,TGCGCCAGCAGCTTTAATAGCGCTTTTAACTATGGCTACACCTTC,CASSFNSAFNYGYTF
TRBJ2-1,14,NA,TRBV19,NA,TGTGCCAGTAGTATAATCGGGAACTACAATGAGCAGTTCTTC,CASSIIGNYNEQFF
TRBJ2-1,15,TRBD2,TRBV11-3,once,TGTGCCAGCAGCTTTAGCGGGAGCAGGGACAATGAGCAGTTCTTC,CASSFSGSRDNEQFF
TRBJ2-2,13,NA,TRBV27,NA,TGTGCCAGCACCCCCGATGCCGGGGGGGAGCTGTTTTTT,CASTPDAGGELFF
TRBJ1-1,15,NA,TRBV28,NA,TGTGCCAGCACCGGACAGACGATGGTGAACACTGAAGCTTTCTTT,CASTGQTMVNTEAFF
TRBJ1-3,15,NA,TRBV4-1,NA,TGCGCCAGCAGCCACAACTCAGGCTCTGGAAACACCATATATTTT,CASSHNSGSGNTIYF
TRBJ1-4,12,NA,TRBV29-1,NA,TGCAGCGTTGTAGGGGTTGGTGAAAAACTGTTTTTT,CSVVGVGEKLFF
TRBJ2-7,18,TRBD1,TRBV7-9,once,TGTGCCAGCGCGGGGGTCCGGATGGGACAGGGGGCATACTACGAGCAGTACTTC,CASAGVRMGQGAYYEQYF
TRBJ2-7,21,TRBD2,TRBV10-1,few,TGCGCCAGCAGATTCGACAGGGGGTCGACTAGCGGGAGGATGAGCTCCTACGAGCAGTACTTC,CASRFDRGSTSGRMSSYEQYF
TRBJ1-5,17,NA,TRBV28,NA,TGTGCCAGCAGTCGAGCCGGAGGAGGTCGCAGCAATCAGCCCCAGCATTTT,CASSRAGGGRSNQPQHF